Listed below are T cell receptor beta chains from one sample, sequenced in a study of cytomegalovirus exposure and HLA in healthy donors. Sequencing was performed with immunoSEQ multiplex PCR; in TCRdb, only in-frame clones are kept and a portion is missing. The data show about 67,000 clones, roughly nine tenths seen once. The sequenced sample consisted of PBMCs. The receptor set was obtained from a woman in her 30s in good health and CMV-seropositive. CDR3s include the opening cysteine and the closing phenylalanine or tryptophan. Each record gives: V gene, D gene, J gene, clone size, CDR3 DNA, CDR3 protein. D genes are given only for firm matches. Some rows have no size entry. The others give once, few or many, or a class for an expanded clone.

TRBV7-9	NA	TRBJ2-1	NA	TGTGCCAGCAGCCTCCGTCGGGACTCCCTCTACAATGAGCAGTTCTTC	CASSLRRDSLYNEQFF
TRBV6-4	TRBD2	TRBJ2-3	NA	TGTGCCAGCAGTGAGAAAGCGGGGGAGCACAGATACGCAGTATTT	CASSEKAGEHRYAVF
TRBV19	TRBD1	TRBJ1-2	NA	TGTGCCAGTAGTTTCGACAGGGGCTATGGCTACACCTTC	CASSFDRGYGYTF
TRBV2	NA	TRBJ1-2	NA	TGTGCCAGCAGTGAACGTCAGGGAAGGAATGGCTACACCTTC	CASSERQGRNGYTF
TRBV7-2	NA	TRBJ2-1	NA	TGTGCCAGCAGCCCGGGAGTTACCTACAATGAGCAGTTCTTC	CASSPGVTYNEQFF
TRBV29-1	TRBD2	TRBJ2-5	NA	TGCAGCGTGGTAAGGAGCGGGAGGGTCGAAGAGACCCAGTACTTC	CSVVRSGRVEETQYF
TRBV25-1	NA	TRBJ2-2	once	TGTGCCAGCAGACCTAGTGGCCCCGGGGAGCTGTTTTTT	CASRPSGPGELFF
TRBV7-6	NA	TRBJ1-5	NA	TGTGCCAGCAGCTCACAGGGTAGCCAGCCCCAGCATTTT	CASSSQGSQPQHF
TRBV5-6	NA	TRBJ2-2	NA	TGTGCCAGCAGTTTTGGGCTGACCGGGGAGCTGTTTTTT	CASSFGLTGELFF
TRBV7-6	NA	TRBJ2-5	NA	TGTGCCAGCAGCTTCCTAGGCTCTAGCGTTCAAGAGACCCAGTACTTC	CASSFLGSSVQETQYF
TRBV6-5	NA	TRBJ1-1	NA	TGTGCCAGCAGACCCGGACAGACAAACACTGAAGCTTTCTTT	CASRPGQTNTEAFF
TRBV10-1	NA	TRBJ2-1	NA	TGCGCCAGCAGTGAGTCCATAGCGAGAGACCCCTCCTACAATGAGCAGTTCTTC	CASSESIARDPSYNEQFF
TRBV5-4	NA	TRBJ2-5	NA	TGTGCCAGCAGCCTTGGGACATTCCCCTACCAAGAGACCCAGTACTTC	CASSLGTFPYQETQYF
TRBV29-1	TRBD2	TRBJ2-1	NA	TGCAGCGTTCCCGGACTAGCGGGAGTTGTATACAATGAGCAGTTCTTC	CSVPGLAGVVYNEQFF
TRBV6-5	TRBD1	TRBJ2-1	once	TGTGCCAGCAGTTACTCGCCAGGGGGACGGCAGTTCTTC	CASSYSPGGRQFF
TRBV28	NA	TRBJ1-1	NA	TGTGCCAGCAGTTTATATCTACTTGAAGCTCTCTTT	CASSLYLLEALF
TRBV5-1	NA	TRBJ2-3	NA	TGCGCCAGCAGTATGGAGGGCACAGATACGCAGTATTTT	CASSMEGTDTQYF
TRBV6-4	NA	TRBJ1-2	NA	TGTGCCAGTACCGGGGTTTGCTATGGCTACACCTTC	CASTGVCYGYTF
TRBV29-1	TRBD1	TRBJ1-3	once	TGCAGCGTTGATTTGGGGACAGGGTATGCTGGAAACACCATATATTTT	CSVDLGTGYAGNTIYF
TRBV18	TRBD1	TRBJ1-1	NA	TGTGCCAGCTCACCCAACGCGGACAGGGGCACTGAAGCTTTCTTT	CASSPNADRGTEAFF
TRBV9	NA	TRBJ1-1	NA	TGTGCCAGCAGCGCCCGTCGGGACACTTTTTTCTTT	CASSARRDTFFF
TRBV5-8	TRBD1	TRBJ1-2	NA	TGTGCCAGCAGCACGGACAGGGCCTATGGCTACACCTTC	CASSTDRAYGYTF
TRBV13	TRBD2	TRBJ2-7	NA	TGTGCCAGCAGCTCAACTAGCGGGCCATACTCCTACGAGCAGTACTTC	CASSSTSGPYSYEQYF
TRBV7-6	TRBD1	TRBJ1-4	NA	TGTGCCAGCAGCTTAGGGGACAGCCGAAGTATCACAACTAATGAAAAACTGTTTTTT	CASSLGDSRSITTNEKLFF
TRBV5-1	TRBD2	TRBJ2-7	NA	TGCGCCAGCAGCCCGTCGACTAGCGGGACCTACGAGCAGTACTTC	CASSPSTSGTYEQYF
TRBV7-9	NA	TRBJ1-2	NA	TGTGCCAGCAGCACTCAAGGTCGGGGGGGCGCTGGCTATGGCTACACCTTC	CASSTQGRGGAGYGYTF
TRBV18	NA	TRBJ1-2	NA	TGTGCCAGCTCACCGCGAGGAGTAAACTATGGCTACACCTTC	CASSPRGVNYGYTF
TRBV10-2	NA	TRBJ2-1	NA	TGCGCCATTAACCGACGGGCTAGCAGTAATGAGCAGTTCTTC	CAINRRASSNEQFF
TRBV4-1	NA	TRBJ2-7	NA	TGCGCCAGCAGCCAAGGAGCCTCACTGCCCACCTACGAGCAGTACTTC	CASSQGASLPTYEQYF
TRBV15	TRBD1	TRBJ2-1	NA	TGTGCCACCAGCAGAGGGACAGGAGCCTACAATGAGCAGTTCTTC	CATSRGTGAYNEQFF
TRBV29-1	TRBD1	TRBJ2-7	NA	TGCAGCGTCAGGGTGGGGACAGTCGGGGATCCGCAGTACTTC	CSVRVGTVGDPQYF
TRBV7-9	TRBD2	TRBJ2-7	NA	TGTGCCAGCAGCTTATACCCAGTTGCGGGAGTCTCCCCCTACGAGCAGTACTTC	CASSLYPVAGVSPYEQYF
TRBV21-1	NA	TRBJ2-7	NA	TGTGCCAGCAGCAAAGCCTGTGCGGGACAGTCCTACGAGCAGTACTTC	CASSKACAGQSYEQYF
TRBV2	TRBD1	TRBJ2-5	NA	TGTGCCAGCAGCCGAAGGACAGGGGGCGGGGAGACCCAGTACTTC	CASSRRTGGGETQYF
TRBV6-1	NA	TRBJ1-2	NA	TGTGCCAGCAGTGGCCAGGGGAACTATGGCTACACCTTC	CASSGQGNYGYTF
TRBV29-1	NA	TRBJ2-1	NA	TGCAGCGTCGGCGAGTTAGGGGCTGTCAATGAGCAGTTCTTC	CSVGELGAVNEQFF
TRBV29-1	TRBD1	TRBJ2-1	NA	TGCAGCGTTGAAAGGGACAGGTCCTACAATGAGCAGTTCTTC	CSVERDRSYNEQFF
TRBV28	TRBD2	TRBJ2-7	NA	TGTGCCAGCAGTCTCGGACTAGCGGGACTCTCCTACGAGCAGTACTTC	CASSLGLAGLSYEQYF
TRBV27	TRBD2	TRBJ2-1	NA	TGTGCCAGCAGTTTATCAGCGGGAGGGGAGTACAATGAGCAGTTCTTC	CASSLSAGGEYNEQFF